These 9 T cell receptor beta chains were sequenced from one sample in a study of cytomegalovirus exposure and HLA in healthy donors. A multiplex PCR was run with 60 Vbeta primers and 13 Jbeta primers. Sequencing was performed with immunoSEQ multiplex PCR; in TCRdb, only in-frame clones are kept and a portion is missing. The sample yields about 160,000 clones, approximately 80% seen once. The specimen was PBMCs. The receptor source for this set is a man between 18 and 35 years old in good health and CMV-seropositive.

CDR3 DNA: TGCGCCAGCAGCCCTCGTATGGGGGGGGCCTCTGGAAACACCATATATTTT. This encodes CASSPRMGGASGNTIYF. The chain employs TRBV4-3 and TRBJ1-3; the D gene is possibly TRBD1 (6 bases). Trimming took off 4 bases at V and 0 bases at J, with 16 bases between the two ends. The CDR3 is made up of 17 amino acids. The germline V gene has CDR1 LGHNA and CDR2 YSLEER.

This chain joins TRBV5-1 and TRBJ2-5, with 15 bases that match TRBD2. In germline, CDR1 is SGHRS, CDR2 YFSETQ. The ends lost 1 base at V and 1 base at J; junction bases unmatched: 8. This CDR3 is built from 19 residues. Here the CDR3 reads CASSLLSGLAGGSQETQYF. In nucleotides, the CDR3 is TGCGCCAGCAGCTTGCTATCGGGACTAGCGGGAGGTAGCCAAGAGACCCAGTACTTC.

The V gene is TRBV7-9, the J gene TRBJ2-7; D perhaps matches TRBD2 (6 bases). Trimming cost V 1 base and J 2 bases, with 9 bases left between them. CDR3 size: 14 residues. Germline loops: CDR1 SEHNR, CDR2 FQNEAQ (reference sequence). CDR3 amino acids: CASSLGLGPYEQYF. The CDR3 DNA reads TGTGCCAGCAGCTTAGGACTAGGTCCCTACGAGCAGTACTTC.

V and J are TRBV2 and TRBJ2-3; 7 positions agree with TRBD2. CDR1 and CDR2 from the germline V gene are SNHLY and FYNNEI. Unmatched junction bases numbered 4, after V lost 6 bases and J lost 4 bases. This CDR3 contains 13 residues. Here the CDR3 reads CASRWEGPDTQYF. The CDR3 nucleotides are TGTGCCAGCAGATGGGAGGGCCCAGATACGCAGTATTTT.

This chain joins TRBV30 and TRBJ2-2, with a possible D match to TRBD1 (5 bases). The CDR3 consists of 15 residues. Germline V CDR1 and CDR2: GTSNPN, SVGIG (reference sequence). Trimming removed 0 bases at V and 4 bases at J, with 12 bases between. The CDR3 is CAWSVSGSITGELFF. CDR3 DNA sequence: TGTGCCTGGAGTGTATCAGGGTCTATCACCGGGGAGCTGTTTTTT.

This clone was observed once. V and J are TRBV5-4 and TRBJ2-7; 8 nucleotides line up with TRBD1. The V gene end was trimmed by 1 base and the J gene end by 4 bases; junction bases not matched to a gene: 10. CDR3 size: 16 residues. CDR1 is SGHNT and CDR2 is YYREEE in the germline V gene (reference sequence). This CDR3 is CASSLWARQGIYEQYF. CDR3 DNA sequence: TGTGCCAGCAGCTTGTGGGCCCGACAGGGGATATACGAGCAGTACTTC.

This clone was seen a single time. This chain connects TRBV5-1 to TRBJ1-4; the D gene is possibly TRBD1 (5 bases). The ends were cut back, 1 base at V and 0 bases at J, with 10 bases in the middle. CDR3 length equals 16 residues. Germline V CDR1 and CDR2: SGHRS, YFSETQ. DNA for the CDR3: TGCGCCAGCAGCTTGTCGGGGGTCCCAACTAATGAAAAACTGTTTTTT. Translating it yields CASSLSGVPTNEKLFF. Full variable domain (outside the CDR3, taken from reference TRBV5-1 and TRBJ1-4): KAGVTQTPRYLIKTRGQQVTLSCSPISGHRSVSWYQQTPGQGLQFLFEYFSETQRNKGNFPGRFSGRQFSNSRSEMNVSTLELGDSALYLCASSLSGVPTNEKLFFGSGTQLSVL.

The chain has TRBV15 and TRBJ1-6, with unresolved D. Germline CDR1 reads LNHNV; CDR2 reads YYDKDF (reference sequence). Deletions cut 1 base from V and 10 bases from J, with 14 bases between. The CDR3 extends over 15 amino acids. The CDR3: CATSRVAYGESPLHF. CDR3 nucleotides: TGTGCCACCAGCAGAGTTGCTTATGGAGAATCACCCCTCCACTTT.

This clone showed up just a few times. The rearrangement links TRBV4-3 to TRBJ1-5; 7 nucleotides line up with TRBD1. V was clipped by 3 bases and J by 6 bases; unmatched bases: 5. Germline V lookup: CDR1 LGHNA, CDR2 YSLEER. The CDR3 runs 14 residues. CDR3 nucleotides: TGCGCCAGCAGCCAGTTACAGGGGAGTCAGCCCCAGCATTTT. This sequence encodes CASSQLQGSQPQHF.